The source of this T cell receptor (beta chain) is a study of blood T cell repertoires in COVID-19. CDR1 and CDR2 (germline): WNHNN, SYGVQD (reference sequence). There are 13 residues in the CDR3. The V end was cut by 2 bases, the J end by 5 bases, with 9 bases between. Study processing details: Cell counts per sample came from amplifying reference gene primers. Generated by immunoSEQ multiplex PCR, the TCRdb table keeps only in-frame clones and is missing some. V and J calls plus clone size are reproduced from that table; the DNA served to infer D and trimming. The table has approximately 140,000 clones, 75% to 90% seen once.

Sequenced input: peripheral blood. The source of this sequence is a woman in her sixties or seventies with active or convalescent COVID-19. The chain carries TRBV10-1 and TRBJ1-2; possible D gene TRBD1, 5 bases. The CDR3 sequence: CASSEDSSYGYTF. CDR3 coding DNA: TGCGCCAGCAGTGAGGACAGTTCATATGGCTACACCTTC.